The 31 T cell receptor beta chains given below trace back to one sample, sequenced in a study of T cell repertoires in cytomegalovirus infection. TCRdb fed the reads into MiXCR, producing one record per CDR3 protein. The repertoire holds under 850,000 distinct CDR3 sequences, with 33% as singletons. Their antigens are not known. Sequenced here: cultured PBMCs, sampled from culture after CMV antigen stimulation. These receptors were obtained from a human donor in good health (CMV status not recorded). Some clones in this sample may be carry-over from other donors' samples.

A few counts support this clonotype. The chain carries TRBV28 and TRBJ2-3; TRBD2 is a possible D gene (5 bases). V dropped 4 bases and J dropped 4 bases, with 12 bases sitting between them. Per the germline V gene, CDR1 is MDHEN and CDR2 is SYDVKM. CDR3 size: 14 residues. The DNA for the CDR3 is TGTGCCAGCAGTTGGACCCGGCGGGCAGATACGCAGTATTTT. Translated: CASSWTRRADTQYF. The full variable domain, with the rest looked up from reference TRBV28 and TRBJ2-3, is DVKVTQSSRYLVKRTGEKVFLECVQDMDHENMFWYRQDPGLGLRLIYFSYDVKMKEKGDIPEGYSVSREKKERFSLILESASTNQTSMYLCASSWTRRADTQYFGPGTRLTVL.

The V gene is TRBV7-2, the J gene TRBJ2-7; no firm D call. The CDR3 covers 13 residues. Germline CDR1 reads SGHTA; CDR2 reads FQGNSA. The V end was cut by 1 base, the J end by 5 bases, with 9 bases between. DNA for the CDR3: TGTGCCAGCAGCTTAGGGCCAAACCACGAGCAGTACTTC. Translated, it gives CASSLGPNHEQYF.

This clonotype has a handful of counts. The rearrangement links TRBV12-3 or TRBV12-4 to TRBJ2-2; 8 bases fit TRBD2. The CDR3 loop spans 17 amino acids. J was trimmed by 3 bases and V by 1 base; bases with no gene match: 7. In nucleotides, the CDR3 is TGTGCCAGCAGTTTAGGGCGGAAACTAGCGGACACCGGGGAGCTGTTTTTT. Translated, it gives CASSLGRKLADTGELFF.

This clonotype was detected once. This chain joins TRBV19 and TRBJ2-3; tentatively, D is TRBD1 (6 bases). V dropped 6 bases and J dropped 0 bases, with 19 bases sitting between them. Germline V lookup: CDR1 LNHDA, CDR2 SQIVND (reference sequence). The CDR3 contains 17 residues. The DNA of the CDR3 is TGTGCCAGTAGCCTCTTCACAGGGAACCCTAGCACAGATACGCAGTATTTT. Translating it yields CASSLFTGNPSTDTQYF.

This clonotype was detected only a few times. The rearrangement uses TRBV19 and TRBJ1-6; D is unresolved. This CDR3 is built from 14 residues. Deletions cut 6 bases from V and 6 bases from J, with 12 bases between. Germline values: CDR1 LNHDA, CDR2 SQIVND (reference sequence). The CDR3, as DNA: TGTGCCAGTAGGGTCGGGGTTGTTAATTCACCCCTCCACTTT. This sequence encodes CASRVGVVNSPLHF.

The chain combines TRBV4-1 with TRBJ2-1; D perhaps matches TRBD2 (5 bases). The CDR3 is 14 residues long. V was shortened by 1 base and J by 6 bases, with 10 bases between the two germline ends. Germline CDR1 and CDR2: MGHRA and YSYEKL. The CDR3 region has the DNA TGCGCCAGCAGCCAAGGGTCCCTAGCCAATGAGCAGTTCTTC. Its protein product is CASSQGSLANEQFF.

The chain combines TRBV3-1 with TRBJ1-1; D not resolved. Trimming cost V 1 base and J 1 base, with 19 bases left between them. This CDR3 is 18 amino acids long. Germline lookup yields CDR1 LGHDT and CDR2 YNNKEL (reference sequence). CDR3 amino acids: CASSQATRILPWNTEAFF. CDR3 DNA sequence: TGTGCCAGCAGCCAAGCCACCAGGATCTTGCCGTGGAACACTGAAGCTTTCTTT. Full variable domain (rest looked up from reference TRBV3-1 and TRBJ1-1): DTAVSQTPKYLVTQMGNDKSIKCEQNLGHDTMYWYKQDSKKFLKIMFSYNNKELIINETVPNRFSPKSPDKAHLNLHINSLELGDSAVYFCASSQATRILPWNTEAFFGQGTRLTVV.

This chain connects TRBV20-1 to TRBJ1-5; D is perhaps TRBD1 (5 bases). V lost 1 base to trimming and J lost 4 bases, with 14 bases between them. Per the germline V gene, CDR1 is DFQATT and CDR2 is SNEGSKA (reference sequence). The CDR3 spans 15 residues. In nucleotides, the CDR3 is TGCAGTGCTAGAGGCTGGGTGGGGGGAAATCAGCCCCAGCATTTT. Its protein product is CSARGWVGGNQPQHF.

The chain links TRBV2 to TRBJ1-1, with no clear D. V was trimmed by 1 base and J by 1 base, leaving 7 bases between them. The CDR3 totals 14 residues. Germline values: CDR1 SNHLY, CDR2 FYNNEI. This CDR3 is CASSEVLGNTEAFF. As DNA, the CDR3 is TGTGCCAGCAGTGAAGTTTTAGGGAACACTGAAGCTTTCTTT.

The chain has TRBV20-1 and TRBJ2-3; 7 bases line up with TRBD1. V lost 4 bases to trimming and J lost 4 bases; unmatched junction nucleotides: 20. CDR1 and CDR2 (germline): DFQATT, SNEGSKA (reference sequence). CDR3 length equals 18 residues. The CDR3 DNA sequence: TGCAGTGCTAACGATGTTCTAAGGACAGGTACTTTCGCAGATACGCAGTATTTT. It encodes CSANDVLRTGTFADTQYF.

This clonotype has a count of ten or more. The chain couples TRBV7-2 to TRBJ2-5, with no clear D. Germline V gene lookup returns CDR1 SGHTA and CDR2 FQGNSA. The CDR3 length is 17 residues. V lost 3 bases and J 1 base, leaving 18 bases between the germline ends. CDR3 loop: CASSFPRDRASQETQYF. In DNA form, the CDR3 reads TGTGCCAGCAGCTTCCCCCGCGACCGAGCCTCCCAAGAGACCCAGTACTTC.

This clonotype was seen ten or more times. DNA for the CDR3: TGTGCCAGCAGCTCAAGGACTAGCAGATACAATGAGCAGTTCTTC. This translates into CASSSRTSRYNEQFF. The chain joins TRBV7-2 to TRBJ2-1; 8 bases map to TRBD2. In germline, CDR1 is SGHTA, CDR2 FQGNSA. The CDR3 sequence is 15 residues long. Germline trimming cut 4 bases from V and 4 bases from J; bases unmatched to any gene: 6.

This clonotype was counted at least ten times. CDR3 DNA: TGTGCCAGCAGCTTAAATCCAAACTATAATTCACCCCTCCACTTT. As protein: CASSLNPNYNSPLHF. This chain uses TRBV7-2 with TRBJ1-6, with D unclear. Between the trimmed V and J ends, which lost 2 bases and 3 bases, there was a span of 8 bases. The germline gives CDR1 SGHTA, CDR2 FQGNSA. The CDR3 has 15 residues. Full variable domain (outside the CDR3, taken from reference TRBV7-2 and TRBJ1-6): GAGVSQSPSNKVTEKGKDVELRCDPISGHTALYWYRQSLGQGLEFLIYFQGNSAPDKSGLPSDRFSAERTGGSVSTLTIQRTQQEDSAVYLCASSLNPNYNSPLHFGNGTRLTVT.

This chain links TRBV12-3 or TRBV12-4 with TRBJ1-5; 7 bases fit TRBD1. CDR3 size: 15 residues. The ends lost 6 bases at V and 6 bases at J; junction bases unmatched: 11. The DNA for the CDR3 is TGTGCCAGCAGCCAGGGACAGAACAGGGGTCAGCCCCAGCATTTT. Encoded protein: CASSQGQNRGQPQHF.

V and J are TRBV27 and TRBJ2-3; D unresolved. Germline CDR1 is MNHEY and CDR2 is SMNVEV (reference sequence). The CDR3 is 14 residues long. V gave up 3 bases and J gave up 6 bases, with 13 bases separating them. The CDR3 coding sequence is TGTGCCAGCAGTTTGCTGCCACAAGGCGATACGCAGTATTTT. Amino acids: CASSLLPQGDTQYF.

This clonotype has just a few counts. This chain uses TRBV4-2 with TRBJ2-3; D unclear. This CDR3 has 15 amino acids. CDR1 LGHNA and CDR2 YNFKEQ come from the germline V gene. V lost 0 bases, J lost 0 bases, and 7 bases lay in between. The DNA of the CDR3 is TGTGCCAGCAGCCAAGAACCCCACAGCACAGATACGCAGTATTTT. It yields the protein CASSQEPHSTDTQYF.

This chain links TRBV7-8 with TRBJ1-2; D unclear. Germline-derived CDR1 and CDR2 are SGHVS and FQNEAQ. This CDR3 has 13 residues. V was clipped by 2 bases and J by 3 bases, with 7 bases between them. Here the CDR3 reads CASSLKGDYGYTF. CDR3 DNA: TGTGCCAGCAGCTTAAAGGGAGACTATGGCTACACCTTC. The full variable domain, in which reference TRBV7-8 and TRBJ1-2 provide the parts outside the CDR3, is GAGVSQSPRYKVAKRGQDVALRCDPISGHVSLFWYQQALGQGPEFLTYFQNEAQLDKSGLPSDRFFAERPEGSVSTLKIQRTQQEDSAVYLCASSLKGDYGYTFGSGTRLTVV.

The J gene is TRBJ2-1, the V gene TRBV7-9; TRBD2 matches at 8 bases. V lost 3 bases, J lost 5 bases, and 9 bases stayed unmatched. Germline loops: CDR1 SEHNR, CDR2 FQNEAQ (reference sequence). The CDR3 runs to 16 residues. CDR3 DNA sequence: TGTGCCAGCAGCTTTGGAGCGGGAGCGTTGGACAATGAGCAGTTCTTC. It specifies CASSFGAGALDNEQFF.

This clonotype turned up a few times. The rearrangement joins TRBV28 to TRBJ2-4; D possibly corresponds to TRBD2 (7 bases). V was clipped by 2 bases and J by 0 bases, with 11 bases between them. The CDR3 has 16 amino acids. Germline CDR1 reads MDHEN; CDR2 reads SYDVKM. The CDR3 nucleotides are TGTGCCAGCAGTTTAGGCGGGGGCCTAGCCAAAAACATTCAGTACTTC. Amino acids: CASSLGGGLAKNIQYF.

The rearrangement links TRBV12-5 to TRBJ2-7; D is undetermined. Germline CDR1 LGHNT, CDR2 FRNRAP. The CDR3 covers 15 residues. The V end was cut by 2 bases, the J end by 2 bases, with 13 bases between. As DNA, the CDR3 is TGTGCTAGTGGTTTGTATCCCCCCTACGCCTACGAGCAGTACTTC. Translating gives CASGLYPPYAYEQYF.

The chain recombines TRBV5-1 with TRBJ2-1, with TRBD2 matching 14 bases. Germline assignment: CDR1 SGHRS and CDR2 YFSETQ. The CDR3 has 16 amino acids. V was pared by 4 bases and J by 7 bases, with 7 bases of the junction left unmatched. The CDR3 DNA is TGCGCCAGCAGCAAGGGACTAGCGGGAGCGGGGAATGAGCAGTTCTTC. The encoded protein is CASSKGLAGAGNEQFF.

This clonotype has just a few counts. The rearrangement joins TRBV28 to TRBJ2-7; a weak D match, TRBD2 (5 bases). Trimming removed 3 bases at V and 3 bases at J, with 12 bases between. Looked up from germline, CDR1 is MDHEN and CDR2 is SYDVKM. The CDR3 is made up of 14 amino acids. CDR3 coding DNA: TGTGCCAGCAGTTTTCTGGACGGAGGCTACGAGCAGTACTTC. Translated, it gives CASSFLDGGYEQYF. Full variable domain (rest looked up from reference TRBV28 and TRBJ2-7): DVKVTQSSRYLVKRTGEKVFLECVQDMDHENMFWYRQDPGLGLRLIYFSYDVKMKEKGDIPEGYSVSREKKERFSLILESASTNQTSMYLCASSFLDGGYEQYFGPGTRLTVT.

V and J are TRBV19 and TRBJ2-2; possibly TRBD2 for D (6 bases). Germline V gene lookup returns CDR1 LNHDA and CDR2 SQIVND (reference sequence). Between the trimmed V and J ends, which lost 1 base and 3 bases, there was a span of 21 bases. The CDR3 has 19 residues. CDR3: CASSIVVRDSGSYTGELFF. As DNA, the CDR3 is TGTGCCAGTAGTATAGTCGTCCGGGACTCCGGAAGTTACACCGGGGAGCTGTTTTTT.

With regard to this clonotype: It may be a read error: a sequence one base away is much more abundant. The J gene is TRBJ2-7, the V gene TRBV7-2; D unresolved. Trimming cost V 5 bases and J 4 bases, with 15 bases left between them. This CDR3 has 14 residues. Germline lookup yields CDR1 SGHTA and CDR2 FQGNSA. CDR3 DNA: TGTACCAGCAGCCCCATATTCGGGCCGTACGAGCAGTACTTC. Encoded protein: CTSSPIFGPYEQYF. Looking up the rest from reference TRBV7-2 and TRBJ2-7 gives the full variable domain: GAGVSQSPSNKVTEKGKDVELRCDPISGHTALYWYRQSLGQGLEFLIYFQGNSAPDKSGLPSDRFSAERTGGSVSTLTIQRTQQEDSAVYLCTSSPIFGPYEQYFGPGTRLTVT.

The chain employs TRBV18 and TRBJ2-1; D gene uncertain. CDR3 length: 13 residues. The V and J ends lost 1 base and 8 bases respectively, with 9 bases between them. CDR1 is KGHSH, CDR2 LQKENI, per germline. DNA for the CDR3: TGTGCCAGCTCACCACGCCTGGGCGATGAGCAGTTCTTC. This translates into CASSPRLGDEQFF.

This clonotype was counted only a few times. The rearrangement uses TRBV6-1 and TRBJ2-2; a weak D match, TRBD2 (5 bases). CDR3 size: 15 residues. The V gene lost 10 bases and the J gene lost 0 bases, with 15 bases spanning the gap. Germline V gene sequence: CDR1 MNHNS, CDR2 SASEGT. The CDR3 sequence is CATPRGNPNTGELFF. The DNA of the CDR3 is TGTGCCACCCCAAGAGGGAATCCGAACACCGGGGAGCTGTTTTTT.

This clonotype was found a few times. The DNA of the CDR3 is TGTGCCAGCCACCCCGGGAGAGGCACCCACGAGCAGTACTTC. It is translated as CASHPGRGTHEQYF. This rearrangement joins TRBV6-2 or TRBV6-3 to TRBJ2-7; weak D call: TRBD2 (6 bases). The V end was cut by 8 bases, the J end by 5 bases, with 19 bases between. Germline V gives CDR1 MNHEY, CDR2 SVGEGT. The length of the CDR3 is 14 residues.

This clonotype showed up just a few times. The chain couples TRBV11-2 to TRBJ2-3, with D hard to call. V gave up 3 bases and J gave up 4 bases, with 11 bases separating them. CDR1 is SGHAT and CDR2 is FQNNGV in the germline V gene. The CDR3 loop spans 14 amino acids. CDR3 protein: CASSFSPFADTQYF. The CDR3 coding sequence is TGTGCCAGCAGCTTCTCCCCGTTCGCAGATACGCAGTATTTT.

The rearrangement uses TRBV7-8 and TRBJ2-7; D possibly uses TRBD1 or TRBD2 (5 bases each). The CDR3 contains 16 residues. V dropped 1 base and J dropped 7 bases, with 20 bases sitting between them. Germline values: CDR1 SGHVS, CDR2 FQNEAQ. Here the CDR3 reads CASSLGRDLPEEEQYF. CDR3 in DNA: TGTGCCAGCAGCTTAGGACGGGACCTCCCCGAGGAGGAGCAGTACTTC.

This clonotype was counted only a few times. The CDR3 reads CASSHARDRSRNEQYF. The CDR3 nucleotides read TGTGCCAGCAGCCACGCCCGGGACCGAAGCCGTAACGAGCAGTACTTC. The chain links TRBV7-6 to TRBJ2-7; either TRBD1 or TRBD2 may supply D (5 bases each). Trimming took 5 bases from V and 5 from J, leaving 22 bases between them. The CDR3 sequence is 16 residues long. In germline, CDR1 is SGHVS, CDR2 FNYEAQ.

The chain recombines TRBV7-6 with TRBJ2-5; D might be TRBD1 (6 bases). CDR1 is SGHVS, CDR2 FNYEAQ, per germline. The germline V and J ends were trimmed by 5 bases and 2 bases, with 15 bases remaining between them. The CDR3 runs to 15 residues. CDR3 sequence (DNA): TGTGCCAGCAGCGAAAACAGGGATCGTCAAGAGACCCAGTACTTC. Translating it yields CASSENRDRQETQYF.